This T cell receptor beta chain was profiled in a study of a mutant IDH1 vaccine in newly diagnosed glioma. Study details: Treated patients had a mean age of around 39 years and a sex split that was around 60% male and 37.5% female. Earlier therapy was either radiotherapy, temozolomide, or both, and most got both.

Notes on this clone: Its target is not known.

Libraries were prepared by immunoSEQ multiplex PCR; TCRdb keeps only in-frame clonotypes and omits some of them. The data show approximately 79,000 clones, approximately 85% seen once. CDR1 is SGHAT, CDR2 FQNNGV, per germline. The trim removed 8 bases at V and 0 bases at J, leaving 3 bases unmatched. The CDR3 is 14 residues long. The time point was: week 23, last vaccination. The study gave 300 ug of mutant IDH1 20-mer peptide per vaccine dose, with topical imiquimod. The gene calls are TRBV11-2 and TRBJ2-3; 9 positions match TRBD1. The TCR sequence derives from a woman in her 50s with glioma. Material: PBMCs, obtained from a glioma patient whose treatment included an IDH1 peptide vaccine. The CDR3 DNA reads TGTGCCAGCGGGACAGGGTATAGCACAGATACGCAGTATTTT. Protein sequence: CASGTGYSTDTQYF. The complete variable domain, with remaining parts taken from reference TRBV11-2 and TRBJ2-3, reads EAGVAQSPRYKIIEKRQSVAFWCNPISGHATLYWYQQILGQGPKLLIQFQNNGVVDDSQLPKDRFSAERLKGVDSTLKIQPAKLEDSAVYLCASGTGYSTDTQYFGPGTRLTVL.